This T cell receptor beta chain was identified during a study of response to subunit inactivated influenza vaccine. Study results and caveats: Only a handful of new T cells, the authors suggested, are recruited with each seasonal influenza vaccination.

TCRdb itself ran the RT-PCR reads through MiXCR, one entry per CDR3 protein. The sample includes 650,000 or so distinct CDR3 sequences, 13% to 15% seen only once; the top ten take roughly 7.2%. For this clonotype: Its antigen is still unknown.

CDR3 length equals 15 residues. Trimming removed 4 bases from V and 2 bases from J; junction bases left unmatched: 8. CDR1 is SQVTM and CDR2 is ANQGSEA in the germline V gene. V usage is TRBV29-1 and J usage is TRBJ2-4; 7 nucleotides align to TRBD2. The starting material was PBMCs from blood, obtained around 14 days before vaccination. The receptor was derived from a man between 50 and 59 years old who received an inactivated influenza vaccine. CDR3 amino acids: CSVAAAGVPKNIQYF. The CDR3 DNA follows: TGCAGCGTTGCCGCTGCGGGGGTACCCAAAAACATTCAGTACTTC.